This TCR beta chain stems from a study of beta chain features in type 1 diabetes. Study-wide results and caveats: Among patients with Type 1 diabetes, TCRB CDR3s were moderately but significantly shorter in every one of the four CD4+ subsets. Cells expressing TCR highly could be over-represented by cDNA sequencing.

Of the isolated RNA, all was reverse transcribed, and so the sequenced material was expressed TCRB transcripts. Samples of naive, central memory and regulatory T cells yielded a mean of about 3.4 million reads. Sequenced by immunoSEQ multiplex PCR; TCRdb stores in-frame clones only, minus some. The repertoire has about 350,000 clones, 20% of them found once; the top ten carry approximately 0.046%. With respect to this clone: Its antigen remains unknown.

Trimming stripped 2 bases from V and 4 bases from J, with 8 bases between. The CDR3 contains 13 residues. Looked up from germline, CDR1 is MGHRA and CDR2 is YSYEKL. This chain uses TRBV4-1 with TRBJ2-5; a possible D gene is TRBD1 (6 bases). The TCR comes from a woman under 30 in good health. Input material: naive CD4+ T cells from blood. CDR3 nucleotides: TGCGCCAGCAGCCAAACCAGGGGAGAGACCCAGTACTTC. Amino acids: CASSQTRGETQYF.